This is a list of T cell receptor beta chains from one sample in a study of early T cells in non-severe SARS-CoV-2 infection. One entry per CDR3 protein, called by TCRdb with MiXCR from the 5' RACE reads. The data show tens of thousands of distinct CDR3 sequences, around 20% seen once. This specimen was whole blood, taken at baseline. The receptors derive from an adult who was a healthcare worker with PCR-confirmed SARS-CoV-2 infection or an uninfected control (not recorded which). Each CDR3 is given with its conserved first and last residue. Each record gives: V gene, J gene, CDR3 length, CDR3 protein.

TRBV20-1,TRBJ1-1,11,CSAQTGTEAFF
TRBV14,TRBJ2-4,15,CASSHLGGTGHIQYF
TRBV14,TRBJ1-4,17,CASSQDPTGRSNEKLFF
TRBV2,TRBJ1-1,13,CASSTEEYTEAFF
TRBV6-1,TRBJ2-3,14,CAIEGGGVTDTQYF
TRBV6-1,TRBJ1-6,15,CASSSKGSYNSPLHF
TRBV29-1,TRBJ2-7,15,CSVGRDRGFYYEQYF
TRBV6-6,TRBJ1-4,18,CASSYSGTGASVVEKLFF
TRBV5-6,TRBJ2-5,18,CASSAGGFTSGVYGTQYF
TRBV12-3/TRBV12-4,TRBJ2-7,14,CASRGLAATGEQYF
TRBV19,TRBJ2-5,15,CASTLTASSQETQYF
TRBV2,TRBJ1-2,12,CAGSIRSRGYTF
TRBV7-2,TRBJ1-1,12,CASSVTGDEAFF
TRBV7-2,TRBJ2-3,13,CASSLDVPDTQYF
TRBV5-4,TRBJ2-1,15,CASSLGSAIYNEQFF
TRBV29-1,TRBJ1-1,12,CSAYGGNTEAFF
TRBV7-9,TRBJ1-6,14,CASSPGDRHSPLHF
TRBV6-5,TRBJ2-4,14,CASSRGPGGDIQYF
TRBV7-9,TRBJ1-1,11,CASEANTEAFF
TRBV27,TRBJ2-1,12,CASGGAFYEQFF
TRBV20-1,TRBJ2-7,13,CSAGQGATYEQYF
TRBV18,TRBJ1-4,16,CASSPAYTSANEKLFF
TRBV4-1,TRBJ2-7,15,CASSRGDNVDHEQYF